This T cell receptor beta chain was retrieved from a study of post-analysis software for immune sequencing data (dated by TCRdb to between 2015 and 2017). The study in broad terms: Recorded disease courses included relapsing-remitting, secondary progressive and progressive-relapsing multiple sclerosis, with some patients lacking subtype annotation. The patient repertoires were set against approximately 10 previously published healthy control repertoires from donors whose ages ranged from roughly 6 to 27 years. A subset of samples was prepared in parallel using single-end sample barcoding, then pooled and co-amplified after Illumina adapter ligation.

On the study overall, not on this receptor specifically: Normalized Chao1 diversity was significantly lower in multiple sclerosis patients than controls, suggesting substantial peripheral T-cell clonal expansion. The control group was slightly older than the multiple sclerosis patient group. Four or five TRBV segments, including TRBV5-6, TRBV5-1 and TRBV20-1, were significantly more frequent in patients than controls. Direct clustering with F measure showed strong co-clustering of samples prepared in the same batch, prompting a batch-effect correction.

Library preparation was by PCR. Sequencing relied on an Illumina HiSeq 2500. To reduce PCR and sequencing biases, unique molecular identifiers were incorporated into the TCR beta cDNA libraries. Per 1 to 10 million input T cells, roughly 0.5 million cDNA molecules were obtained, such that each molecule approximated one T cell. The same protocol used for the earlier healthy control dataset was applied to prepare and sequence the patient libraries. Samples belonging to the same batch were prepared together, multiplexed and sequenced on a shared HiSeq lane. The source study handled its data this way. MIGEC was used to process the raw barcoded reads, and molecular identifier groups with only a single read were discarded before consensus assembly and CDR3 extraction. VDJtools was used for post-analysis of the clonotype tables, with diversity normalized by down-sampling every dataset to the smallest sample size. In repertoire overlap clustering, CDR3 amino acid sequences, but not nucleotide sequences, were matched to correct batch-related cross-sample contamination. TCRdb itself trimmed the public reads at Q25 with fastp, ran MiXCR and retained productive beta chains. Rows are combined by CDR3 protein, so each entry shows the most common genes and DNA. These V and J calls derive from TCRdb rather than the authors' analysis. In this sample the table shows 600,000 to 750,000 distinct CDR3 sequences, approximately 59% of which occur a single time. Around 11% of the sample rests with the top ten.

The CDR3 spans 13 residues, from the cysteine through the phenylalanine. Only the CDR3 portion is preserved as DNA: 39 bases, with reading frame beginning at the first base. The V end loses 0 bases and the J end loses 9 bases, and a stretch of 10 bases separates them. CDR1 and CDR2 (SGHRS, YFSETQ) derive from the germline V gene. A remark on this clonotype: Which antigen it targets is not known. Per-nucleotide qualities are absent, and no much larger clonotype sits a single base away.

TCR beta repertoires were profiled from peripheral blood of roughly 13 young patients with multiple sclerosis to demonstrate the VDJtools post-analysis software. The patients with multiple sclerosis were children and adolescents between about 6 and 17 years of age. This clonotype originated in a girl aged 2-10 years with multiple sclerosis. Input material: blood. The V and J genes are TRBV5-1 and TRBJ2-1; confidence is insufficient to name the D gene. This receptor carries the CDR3 CASSLGPATEQFF. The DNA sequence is TGCGCCAGCAGCTTGGGCCCGGCTACTGAGCAGTTCTTC.